Listed below are T cell receptor beta chains from one sample, sequenced in a study of cytomegalovirus exposure and HLA in healthy donors. Sequencing was performed with immunoSEQ multiplex PCR; in TCRdb, only in-frame clones are kept and a portion is missing. The repertoire holds approximately 56,000 clones, more than 90% seen once, with about 1% in the top ten. Material for sequencing was PBMCs. These receptors were obtained from a young man in good health and CMV-seronegative. Both conserved end residues are part of each CDR3. A D gene is named only where the DNA matches it firmly. Rows give clone size only sometimes, using once, few, many, or a class for an expanded clone.

>NA|TRBJ1-4|TRBV28|NA
TGTGCCAGCAGTTCCCCAAATGAAAAACTGTTTTTT
CASSSPNEKLFF
>NA|TRBJ2-3|TRBV9|once
TGTGCCAGCAGCGTAGCGACGGGAACAGATACGCAGTATTTT
CASSVATGTDTQYF
>NA|TRBJ1-1|TRBV7-6|NA
TGTGCCAGCAGCTTATCGGTTTCATATGGGCTGAACACTGAAGCTTTCTTT
CASSLSVSYGLNTEAFF
>TRBD1|TRBJ2-7|TRBV6-1|NA
TGTGCCAGCAGGTCCGGACAGGGTAGATCCTACGAGCAGTACTTC
CASRSGQGRSYEQYF
>NA|TRBJ2-7|TRBV5-1|once
TGCGCCAGCAGCTTGGGGCCCGAGGGGGAATACGAGCAGTACTTC
CASSLGPEGEYEQYF
>TRBD2|TRBJ2-3|TRBV10-2|NA
TGCGCCAGCAGAACTAGCGGGAGGGCCCCGATGCTTACAGATACGCAGTATTTT
CASRTSGRAPMLTDTQYF
>NA|TRBJ2-3|TRBV5-5|NA
TGTGCCAGCAGTCAATTACTAGATCGTGATACGCAGTATTTT
CASSQLLDRDTQYF
>NA|TRBJ1-2|TRBV18|NA
TGTGCCAGCTCACCTGGACAGCTAAACTATGGCTACACCTTC
CASSPGQLNYGYTF
>TRBD1|TRBJ2-7|TRBV5-8|NA
TGTGCCAGCAGCGCGGGGACAGGGGGCCTCGAGCAGTACTTC
CASSAGTGGLEQYF
>NA|TRBJ2-3|TRBV7-8|NA
TGTGCCAGCAGCTTAGGGAGGGGCACAGATACGCAGTATTTT
CASSLGRGTDTQYF
>TRBD1|TRBJ1-1|TRBV11-2|NA
TGTGCCAGCAGCCCATCCGGGACAGGGAACACTGAAGCTTTCTTT
CASSPSGTGNTEAFF
>TRBD1|TRBJ2-4|TRBV28|NA
TGTGCCAGCAGCCCTGGACAGGGACGGAACATTCAGTACTTC
CASSPGQGRNIQYF
>NA|TRBJ1-2|TRBV9|NA
TGTGCCAGCAGCGACATCGGGGGGGAGACTAACTATGGCTACACCTTC
CASSDIGGETNYGYTF
>NA|TRBJ2-2|TRBV9|once
TGTGCCAGCAGCCCCCGGGGCGGGGCGAACACCGGGGAGCTGTTTTTT
CASSPRGGANTGELFF
>TRBD1|TRBJ1-5|TRBV14|once
TGTGCCAGCAGCCGTACAGGGGGCGCTTATCAGCCCCAGCATTTT
CASSRTGGAYQPQHF
>NA|TRBJ1-2|TRBV21-1|NA
TGTGCCAGCAGCAAAAAGGGCAGGGGTATAGGTGGCTACACCTTC
CASSKKGRGIGGYTF
>NA|TRBJ2-7|TRBV10-2|NA
TGCGCCAGCAGCCAAGGGGGTGGACCCTACGAGCAGTACTTC
CASSQGGGPYEQYF
>TRBD2|TRBJ2-5|TRBV29-1|NA
TGCAGCGTTTCGGCGGGAGGGGGTGAAGAGACCCAGTACTTC
CSVSAGGGEETQYF
>TRBD1|TRBJ1-3|TRBV4-1|NA
TGCGCCAGCAGCCGCACCCCGGGACAGGGAGGAAACACCATATATTTT
CASSRTPGQGGNTIYF
>TRBD2|TRBJ2-3|TRBV7-6|NA
TGTGCCAGCAGCCTGGGAGCGGGAGGTTCCACAGATACGCAGTATTTT
CASSLGAGGSTDTQYF
>TRBD2|TRBJ2-7|TRBV4-3|NA
TGCGCCAGCAGCGAGCGATCTAGCGGCTACGAGCAGTACTTC
CASSERSSGYEQYF
>TRBD1|TRBJ2-7|TRBV19|NA
TGTGCCAGTAGTATCTACAGGGGATCCTACGAGCAGTACTTC
CASSIYRGSYEQYF
>NA|TRBJ1-5|TRBV7-6|NA
TGTGCCAGCAGCCAGTACCCCAGAGGGTTAGGGCAGCCCCAGCATTTT
CASSQYPRGLGQPQHF
>NA|TRBJ1-1|TRBV9|NA
TGTGCCAGCAGCGGGACGGGAACTGAAGCTTTCTTT
CASSGTGTEAFF
>NA|TRBJ2-5|TRBV7-2|NA
TGTGCCAGCAGCCAATCCATCGCGGAGACCCAGTACTTC
CASSQSIAETQYF
>TRBD2|TRBJ2-3|TRBV11-3|NA
TGTGCCAGCAGCCCGCGAGGGCGGGAGCGGACGGGCACAGATACGCAGTATTTT
CASSPRGRERTGTDTQYF
>NA|TRBJ2-3|TRBV11-1|NA
TGTGCCAGCAGAGAAGGCATTGGGCCCGTCCTCACAGATACGCAGTATTTT
CASREGIGPVLTDTQYF
>TRBD2|TRBJ2-4|TRBV5-1|once
TGCGCCAGCAGCTTGGTGGGACTAGCGGGAGGTAAAAACATTCAGTACTTC
CASSLVGLAGGKNIQYF
>TRBD2|TRBJ2-1|TRBV4-3|NA
TGCGCCAGCAGCCAAGATCTACTAAGCGGGACCTACAATGAGCAGTTCTTC
CASSQDLLSGTYNEQFF